A selection of T cell receptor beta chains follows, all from one sample in a study of shared clonotypes between healthy human individuals. Only in-frame clones appear in the TCRdb table, and some are missing; sequencing was by immunoSEQ multiplex PCR. Counted here are millions of clones, roughly 92% occurring once; the ten biggest clones make up roughly 0.13%. Sequenced input: naive CD4+ T cells sorted from blood. All receptors derive from a man aged 18 to 35 in good health. Each CDR3 is given with its conserved first and last residue. The order of the fields is clone size, J gene, D gene, V gene, CDR3 DNA, CDR3 protein. The D gene is left open where the match is weak. The listing skips clone size in some rows; elsewhere it reads once, few, many or a size class.

clone size: NA
J gene: TRBJ2-3
D gene: NA
V gene: TRBV21-1
CDR3 DNA: TGTGCCAGCCACGGACTAGCGGGAGCCTTAGGTGATACGCAGTATTTT
CDR3 protein: CASHGLAGALGDTQYF

clone size: NA
J gene: TRBJ2-7
D gene: TRBD2
V gene: TRBV5-1
CDR3 DNA: TGCGCCAGCAGCTCGTGGACTAGCGGGAGTTACGAGCAGTACTTC
CDR3 protein: CASSSWTSGSYEQYF

clone size: NA
J gene: TRBJ2-2
D gene: NA
V gene: TRBV7-6
CDR3 DNA: TGTGCCAGCAAGGTAGCGGATAACACCGGGGAGCTGTTTTTT
CDR3 protein: CASKVADNTGELFF

clone size: NA
J gene: TRBJ2-7
D gene: TRBD2
V gene: TRBV6-5
CDR3 DNA: TGTGCCAGCAGTGCCCCCAGCGGGAGCAAGAACGAGCAGTACTTC
CDR3 protein: CASSAPSGSKNEQYF

clone size: NA
J gene: TRBJ2-4
D gene: NA
V gene: TRBV7-9
CDR3 DNA: TGTGCCAGCAGCTATACAGGACCCAGTGTGGACTTC
CDR3 protein: CASSYTGPSVDF

clone size: NA
J gene: TRBJ2-7
D gene: NA
V gene: TRBV27
CDR3 DNA: TGTGCCAGCAGCGGGGTCCCGACCTACGAGCAGTACTTC
CDR3 protein: CASSGVPTYEQYF

clone size: NA
J gene: TRBJ2-1
D gene: TRBD1
V gene: TRBV25-1
CDR3 DNA: TGTGCCAGCAGTGAATACGGAGAGAGGGGGCGCGCGGGTGAGCAGTTCTTC
CDR3 protein: CASSEYGERGRAGEQFF

clone size: NA
J gene: TRBJ1-1
D gene: TRBD1
V gene: TRBV18
CDR3 DNA: TGTGCCAGCTCACCGGGGACAGGGGGTTGGACTGAAGCTTTCTTT
CDR3 protein: CASSPGTGGWTEAFF

clone size: NA
J gene: TRBJ1-6
D gene: NA
V gene: TRBV6-1
CDR3 DNA: TGTGCCAGCAGTGATCCCCCGGACAGAGGACTAAATTCACCCCTCCACTTT
CDR3 protein: CASSDPPDRGLNSPLHF

clone size: NA
J gene: TRBJ1-1
D gene: TRBD1
V gene: TRBV18
CDR3 DNA: TGTGCCAGCTCACCACGAAGGACAGGGCCGAACACTGAAGCTTTCTTT
CDR3 protein: CASSPRRTGPNTEAFF

clone size: NA
J gene: TRBJ2-5
D gene: NA
V gene: TRBV2
CDR3 DNA: TGTGCCAGCGGGAGGATCCAAGAGACCCAGTACTTC
CDR3 protein: CASGRIQETQYF

clone size: NA
J gene: TRBJ2-7
D gene: NA
V gene: TRBV25-1
CDR3 DNA: TGTGCCAGCAGTGATTCCACAGGCGAGGGGAGGTACGAGCAGTACTTC
CDR3 protein: CASSDSTGEGRYEQYF

clone size: once
J gene: TRBJ2-5
D gene: NA
V gene: TRBV11-2
CDR3 DNA: TGTGCCAGCAGATTTGGAGGAAGGGCGGGGGAGACCCAGTACTTC
CDR3 protein: CASRFGGRAGETQYF

clone size: NA
J gene: TRBJ2-7
D gene: NA
V gene: TRBV5-1
CDR3 DNA: TGCGCCAGCAGCTTGGCAACCGGGACATTTCCCTACGAGCAGTACTTC
CDR3 protein: CASSLATGTFPYEQYF

clone size: NA
J gene: TRBJ1-5
D gene: NA
V gene: TRBV7-8
CDR3 DNA: TGTGCCAGCAGCTTAGTGGCCGGGGGGCCGAACAATCAGCCCCAGCATTTT
CDR3 protein: CASSLVAGGPNNQPQHF

clone size: NA
J gene: TRBJ2-1
D gene: TRBD1
V gene: TRBV7-2
CDR3 DNA: TGTGCCAGCAATAGGGGGCATGATGAGCAGTTCTTC
CDR3 protein: CASNRGHDEQFF

clone size: NA
J gene: TRBJ1-1
D gene: NA
V gene: TRBV6-5
CDR3 DNA: TGTGCCAGCAGTTACCGGGGGCAGGGGCGTGAAGCTTTCTTT
CDR3 protein: CASSYRGQGREAFF

clone size: NA
J gene: TRBJ1-2
D gene: NA
V gene: TRBV5-1
CDR3 DNA: TGCGCCAGCAGCTTGGCGCGGGGGAACTATGGCTACACCTTC
CDR3 protein: CASSLARGNYGYTF

clone size: NA
J gene: TRBJ1-2
D gene: NA
V gene: TRBV5-1
CDR3 DNA: TGCGCCAGCAGCTTGGGGGGGAAAAAGGTCTATGGCTACACCTTC
CDR3 protein: CASSLGGKKVYGYTF

clone size: NA
J gene: TRBJ2-1
D gene: TRBD1
V gene: TRBV6-4
CDR3 DNA: TGTGCCAGCAGCCCGGGACAGGGGGCAAATGAGCAGTTCTTC
CDR3 protein: CASSPGQGANEQFF

clone size: NA
J gene: TRBJ1-1
D gene: NA
V gene: TRBV29-1
CDR3 DNA: TGCAGCGTTGATAGGACCTCGGGAACTGAAGCTTTCTTT
CDR3 protein: CSVDRTSGTEAFF

clone size: NA
J gene: TRBJ1-5
D gene: TRBD1
V gene: TRBV6-5
CDR3 DNA: TGTGCCAGCATCACAGGGGACGGGCAGCCCCAGCATTTT
CDR3 protein: CASITGDGQPQHF

clone size: NA
J gene: TRBJ2-7
D gene: TRBD2
V gene: TRBV27
CDR3 DNA: TGTGCCAGCAGTTTAGGACTAGCGGGTGAGCAGTACTTC
CDR3 protein: CASSLGLAGEQYF

clone size: NA
J gene: TRBJ2-1
D gene: NA
V gene: TRBV6-1
CDR3 DNA: TGTGCCAGCAGTGACAGGGTCTATGAGCAGTTCTTC
CDR3 protein: CASSDRVYEQFF

clone size: NA
J gene: TRBJ1-1
D gene: NA
V gene: TRBV7-8
CDR3 DNA: TGTGCCAGCAGCTTAGCGGATGTCACTGAAGCTTTCTTT
CDR3 protein: CASSLADVTEAFF

clone size: once
J gene: TRBJ2-3
D gene: NA
V gene: TRBV14
CDR3 DNA: TGTGCCAGCAGCTTCGGAGAGACTAGCACAGATACGCAGTATTTT
CDR3 protein: CASSFGETSTDTQYF

clone size: NA
J gene: TRBJ2-5
D gene: NA
V gene: TRBV14
CDR3 DNA: TGTGCCAGCAGCCAAGATATTAGCGACCAAGAGACCCAGTACTTC
CDR3 protein: CASSQDISDQETQYF

clone size: NA
J gene: TRBJ2-1
D gene: NA
V gene: TRBV30
CDR3 DNA: TGTGCCTACAGTTTAGCGTACTCCTCCTCCTACAATGAGCAGTTCTTC
CDR3 protein: CAYSLAYSSSYNEQFF

clone size: NA
J gene: TRBJ1-1
D gene: TRBD1
V gene: TRBV7-2
CDR3 DNA: TGTGCCAGCAGCTTAGGACAGGGAGCACTTGGCACTGAAGCTTTCTTT
CDR3 protein: CASSLGQGALGTEAFF

clone size: NA
J gene: TRBJ2-2
D gene: NA
V gene: TRBV5-1
CDR3 DNA: TGCGCCAGCAGCTTGGATGGCAACACCGGGGAGCTGTTTTTT
CDR3 protein: CASSLDGNTGELFF

clone size: NA
J gene: TRBJ2-5
D gene: NA
V gene: TRBV4-3
CDR3 DNA: TGCGCCAGCAGCCAAGACAGTCAAGAGACCCAGTACTTC
CDR3 protein: CASSQDSQETQYF

clone size: once
J gene: TRBJ2-5
D gene: NA
V gene: TRBV5-1
CDR3 DNA: TGCGCCAGCAGCAGGGGGATACAAGAGACCCAGTACTTC
CDR3 protein: CASSRGIQETQYF

clone size: NA
J gene: TRBJ1-6
D gene: NA
V gene: TRBV5-1
CDR3 DNA: TGCGCCAGCAGCCCTCTGACAGCACCTGATTCACCCCTCCACTTT
CDR3 protein: CASSPLTAPDSPLHF

clone size: NA
J gene: TRBJ1-1
D gene: NA
V gene: TRBV11-2
CDR3 DNA: TGTGCCAGCAGCTCGCCGGGCCTAGGGGACACTGAAGCTTTCTTT
CDR3 protein: CASSSPGLGDTEAFF

clone size: NA
J gene: TRBJ2-1
D gene: TRBD2
V gene: TRBV5-1
CDR3 DNA: TGCGCCAGCAGAACGGGGGGACCCTACAATGAGCAGTTCTTC
CDR3 protein: CASRTGGPYNEQFF

clone size: NA
J gene: TRBJ2-7
D gene: NA
V gene: TRBV10-3
CDR3 DNA: TGTGCCATTCGCGGGAAAGGGGGCGACGAGCAGTACTTC
CDR3 protein: CAIRGKGGDEQYF

clone size: NA
J gene: TRBJ2-7
D gene: NA
V gene: TRBV18
CDR3 DNA: TGTGCCAGCTCACAGGGGTCCTACGAGCAGTACTTC
CDR3 protein: CASSQGSYEQYF

clone size: NA
J gene: TRBJ2-7
D gene: NA
V gene: TRBV7-2
CDR3 DNA: TGTGCCAGCAGCTTAGCGTCAAGTGGTCGGCAGGCCACCTACGAGCAGTACTTC
CDR3 protein: CASSLASSGRQATYEQYF

clone size: NA
J gene: TRBJ2-3
D gene: NA
V gene: TRBV2
CDR3 DNA: TGTGCCAGCAGGCAGGGTAGCACAGATACGCAGTATTTT
CDR3 protein: CASRQGSTDTQYF

clone size: once
J gene: TRBJ2-7
D gene: TRBD2
V gene: TRBV27
CDR3 DNA: TGTGCCAGCAGTTTATCGCTAGCGGGGGCCCACGAGCAGTACTTC
CDR3 protein: CASSLSLAGAHEQYF

clone size: NA
J gene: TRBJ2-5
D gene: NA
V gene: TRBV5-4
CDR3 DNA: TGTGCCAGCAGCTTGAGTTCAGGAGAGACCCAGTACTTC
CDR3 protein: CASSLSSGETQYF

clone size: NA
J gene: TRBJ1-1
D gene: NA
V gene: TRBV19
CDR3 DNA: TGTGCCAGTAGTATAGGGGCCCCCCGACCCGAAGCTTTCTTT
CDR3 protein: CASSIGAPRPEAFF

clone size: once
J gene: TRBJ1-4
D gene: NA
V gene: TRBV5-5
CDR3 DNA: TGTGCCAGCAGCTTCACAGGAGCAACTAATGAAAAACTGTTTTTT
CDR3 protein: CASSFTGATNEKLFF

clone size: once
J gene: TRBJ2-7
D gene: NA
V gene: TRBV19
CDR3 DNA: TGTGCCAGTAGTATAGCCCCAGGGGCCTACGAGCAGTACTTC
CDR3 protein: CASSIAPGAYEQYF

clone size: NA
J gene: TRBJ1-4
D gene: NA
V gene: TRBV7-9
CDR3 DNA: TGTGCCAGCAGCCGGGGTCGGACAGAGGAAGAAAAACTGTTTTTT
CDR3 protein: CASSRGRTEEEKLFF

clone size: NA
J gene: TRBJ2-3
D gene: NA
V gene: TRBV10-2
CDR3 DNA: TGCGCCAGCAGCGACGGAGCGGTAACTAGCACAGATACGCAGTATTTT
CDR3 protein: CASSDGAVTSTDTQYF

clone size: NA
J gene: TRBJ2-1
D gene: NA
V gene: TRBV10-1
CDR3 DNA: TGCGCCAGCAGTGAGTCCCCCGGAGGGGGGGTTGGTGAGCAGTTCTTC
CDR3 protein: CASSESPGGGVGEQFF

clone size: NA
J gene: TRBJ1-1
D gene: NA
V gene: TRBV7-2
CDR3 DNA: TGTGCCAGCAGTCAAGTACAGGGTACTGAAGCTTTCTTT
CDR3 protein: CASSQVQGTEAFF

clone size: NA
J gene: TRBJ2-1
D gene: TRBD2
V gene: TRBV7-9
CDR3 DNA: TGTGCCAGCAGCTCATCGGGACTAGCGGGAGGTGAGCAGTTCTTC
CDR3 protein: CASSSSGLAGGEQFF

clone size: NA
J gene: TRBJ2-2
D gene: TRBD1
V gene: TRBV10-3
CDR3 DNA: TGTGCCATCAGTCCCGGGACAGGGGTCGGGGAGCTGTTTTTT
CDR3 protein: CAISPGTGVGELFF

clone size: NA
J gene: TRBJ2-5
D gene: TRBD1
V gene: TRBV9
CDR3 DNA: TGTGCCAGCAGTTCCACAGGGGGCCAAGAGACCCAGTACTTC
CDR3 protein: CASSSTGGQETQYF

clone size: NA
J gene: TRBJ1-4
D gene: NA
V gene: TRBV5-1
CDR3 DNA: TGCGCCAGCAGCCCGGACCCACAGAACGGTAGAGAAAAACTGTTTTTT
CDR3 protein: CASSPDPQNGREKLFF

clone size: NA
J gene: TRBJ2-1
D gene: NA
V gene: TRBV6-5
CDR3 DNA: TGTGCCAGCAGTTACTCGATAGTCTCCTACAATGAGCAGTTCTTC
CDR3 protein: CASSYSIVSYNEQFF